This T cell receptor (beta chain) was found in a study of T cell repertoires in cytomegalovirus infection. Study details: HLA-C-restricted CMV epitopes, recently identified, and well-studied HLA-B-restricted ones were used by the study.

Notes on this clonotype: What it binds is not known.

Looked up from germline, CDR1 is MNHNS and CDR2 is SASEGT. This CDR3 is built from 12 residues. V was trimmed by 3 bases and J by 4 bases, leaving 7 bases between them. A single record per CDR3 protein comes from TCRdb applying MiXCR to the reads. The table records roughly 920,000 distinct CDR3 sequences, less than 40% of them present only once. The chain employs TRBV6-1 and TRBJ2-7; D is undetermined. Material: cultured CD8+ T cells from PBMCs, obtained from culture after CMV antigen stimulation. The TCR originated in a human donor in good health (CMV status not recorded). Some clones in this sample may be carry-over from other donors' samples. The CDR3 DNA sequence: TGTGCCAGCAGTGATGGAGATTACGAGCAGTACTTC. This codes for CASSDGDYEQYF.